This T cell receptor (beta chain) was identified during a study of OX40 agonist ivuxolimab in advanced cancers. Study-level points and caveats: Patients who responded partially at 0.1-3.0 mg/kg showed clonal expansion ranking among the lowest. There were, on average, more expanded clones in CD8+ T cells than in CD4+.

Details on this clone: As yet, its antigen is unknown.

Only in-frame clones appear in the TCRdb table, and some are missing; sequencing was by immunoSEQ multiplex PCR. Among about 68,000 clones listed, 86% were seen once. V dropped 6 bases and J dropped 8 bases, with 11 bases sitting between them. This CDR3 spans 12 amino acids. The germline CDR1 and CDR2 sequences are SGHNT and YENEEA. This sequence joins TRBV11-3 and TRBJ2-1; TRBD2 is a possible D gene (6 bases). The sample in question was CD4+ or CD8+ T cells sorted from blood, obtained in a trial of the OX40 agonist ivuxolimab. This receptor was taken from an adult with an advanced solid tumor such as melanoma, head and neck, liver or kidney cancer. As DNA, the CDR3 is TGTGCCAGCAGTCGGGGGTTCGATGAGCAGTTCTTC. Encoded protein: CASSRGFDEQFF. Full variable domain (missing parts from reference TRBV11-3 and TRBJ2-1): EAGVVQSPRYKIIEKKQPVAFWCNPISGHNTLYWYLQNLGQGPELLIRYENEEAVDDSQLPKDRFSAERLKGVDSTLKIQPAELGDSAVYLCASSRGFDEQFFGPGTRLTVL.